Included here is one T cell receptor (beta chain) sequence, with context. The method was immunoSEQ multiplex PCR; TCRdb's version includes in-frame clones alone and lacks a portion of them. This sample carries about 380,000 clones, about 89% of them seen once, and the ten largest clones take 1.3%. This record belongs to a study of blood T cell repertoires in COVID-19. Across the study: The origin of the acute and convalescent COVID-19 samples was the United States, Italy and Spain. PBMCs, B-cell-depleted T cells, or T cells provided the cDNA or gDNA that made up the material.

The germline gives CDR1 SGHVS, CDR2 FQNEAQ. This CDR3 comprises 15 residues. Deletions cut 0 bases from V and 1 base from J, with 10 bases between. Recruitment covered some 25 US areas and drew participants whose ages spanned roughly 18 to 89 years. Two consecutive negative NP/OP PCR tests, clearance, or resolved symptoms defined Cohort 3 recovery. The specimen sequenced was PBMCs or T cells enriched from blood (not recorded which). This rearrangement joins TRBV7-8 to TRBJ2-7, with D maybe TRBD2 (5 bases). The TCR originated in a man aged 30 to 39 who had recovered from COVID-19. The CDR3 sequence: CASSLAPGISYEQYF. The DNA of the CDR3 is TGTGCCAGCAGCTTAGCGCCCGGGATTTCCTACGAGCAGTACTTC.